This T cell receptor beta chain appears in the sequencing data of a study of OX40 agonist ivuxolimab in advanced cancers. In terms of the full investigation: Ivuxolimab was a fully human IgG2 agonistic monoclonal antibody targeting the costimulatory receptor OX40 (CD134). The purpose of peripheral TCRbeta sequencing was to test whether ivuxolimab changed TCR sequence diversity and led to clonal T-cell expansion. Partial responses occurred in three dose-escalation patients, of whom one had hepatocellular carcinoma and two had cutaneous melanoma. Patients were allowed to have had prior anti-PD-1, anti-PD-L1 or anti-CTLA-4 therapy, and less than 45% of the dose-escalation patients had previously received checkpoint inhibitors. The paper describes the monotherapy dose-escalation part (N ≈ 50 patients) of the phase I trial of ivuxolimab. Intravenous ivuxolimab was administered to patients every 2 weeks at six dose levels: 0.01, 0.1, 0.3, 1.5, 3 and 10 mg/kg. In the dose-escalation cohort, around four fifths of patients were male, and the mean age was around 60 years, with a range of 23 to 79. Of the approximately 50 patients in dose escalation, about 20 had hepatocellular carcinoma, around 15 had melanoma, 9 had renal cell carcinoma and 9 had head and neck cancer.

Patients with autoimmune disease history or receiving systemic immunosuppression were excluded from the trial. Peripheral blood for TCR sequencing was collected from all dose cohorts at baseline, on cycle 4 day 1, and on cycle 7 day 1. The samples were drawn from a first-in-human, open-label, multicenter phase I dose-escalation trial of ivuxolimab. Adults with locally advanced or metastatic melanoma, renal cell, hepatocellular, or head and neck squamous cell carcinoma were enrolled in the trial. CD4+ and CD8+ T cells were sorted separately from peripheral blood before TCR sequencing. For sequencing of the TCRbeta CDR3 region, genomic DNA was extracted from the sorted cells. The immunoSEQ Assay was used to sequence the TCRbeta CDR3 regions. The table was pulled from immuneACCESS by TCRdb, which kept in-frame rearrangements only. Such tables lose some clones; where checked, under half of the loss comes from unresolved V genes, and the rest has no known cause. Present in this sample are tens of thousands of clones, about nine tenths of which were seen just once. Together, the top ten hold about 5% of the sample.

The germline V gene sets CDR1 to SGHRS and CDR2 to YFSETQ. The CDR3 sequence holds 14 residues, the cysteine and phenylalanine included. Of the read, only the CDR3 DNA is kept; its 42 bases are in frame from base 1. V is shortened by 0 bases, J by 4 bases, and the region joining them spans 11 bases. Concerning this clone itself: Its antigen specificity is not known. No much larger clonotype is one base removed from it; base qualities were not supplied. Other nucleotide sequences from this sample produce the same CDR3.

The investigation overall reported the following: Which antigens the clonally expanded peripheral T cells were specific for was not determined. In the 0.1-3.0 mg/kg groups, partial responders had among the lowest normalized peripheral clonal expansion, particularly in CD8+ T cells. Low levels of normalized T-cell clonal expansion were also seen in some nonresponding patients. After ivuxolimab, expanded clones were on average more numerous among CD8+ T cells than among CD4+ T cells. At doses from 0.1 to 3.0 mg/kg, clonal expansion was seen in both CD4+ and CD8+ blood T cells between baseline and week 6.

The V and J genes are TRBV5-1 and TRBJ2-7; the D segment may tentatively be TRBD1 or TRBD2, each giving 5 matched bases. This sequence originates from an adult with an advanced solid tumor such as melanoma, head and neck, liver or kidney cancer. The sample in question was CD4+ or CD8+ T cells sorted from blood, obtained in a trial of the OX40 agonist ivuxolimab. The sequenced DNA: TGCGCCAGCAGCTTGGAGAGGGGTCATTACGAGCAGTACTTC. Translation gives CASSLERGHYEQYF.